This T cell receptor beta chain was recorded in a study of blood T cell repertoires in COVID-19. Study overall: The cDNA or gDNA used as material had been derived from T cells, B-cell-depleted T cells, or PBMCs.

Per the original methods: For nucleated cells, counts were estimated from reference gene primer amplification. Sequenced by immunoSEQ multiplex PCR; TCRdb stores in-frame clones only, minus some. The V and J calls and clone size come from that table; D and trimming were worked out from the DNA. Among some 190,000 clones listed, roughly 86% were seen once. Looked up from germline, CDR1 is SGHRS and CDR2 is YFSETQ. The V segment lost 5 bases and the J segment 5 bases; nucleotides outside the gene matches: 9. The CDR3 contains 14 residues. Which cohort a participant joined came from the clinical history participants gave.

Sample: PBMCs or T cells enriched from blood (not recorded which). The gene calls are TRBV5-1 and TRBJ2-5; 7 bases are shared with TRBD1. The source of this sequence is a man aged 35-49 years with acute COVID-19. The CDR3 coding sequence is TGCGCCAGCAGTTCTAAGGGACAGTTGGAGACCCAGTACTTC. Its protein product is CASSSKGQLETQYF.